This T cell receptor beta chain stems from a study of blood T cell repertoires in COVID-19. Study as a whole: The origin of the acute and convalescent COVID-19 samples was the United States, Italy and Spain. PBMCs, B-cell-depleted T cells, or T cells provided the cDNA or gDNA that made up the material.

Original handling: Amplification of reference gene primers provided the estimated nucleated cell counts. Assay used: immunoSEQ multiplex PCR; TCRdb lists only in-frame clones, some missing. That table supplies the V and J calls and clone size; D and trimming were determined from the DNA. The sample has about 240,000 clones, roughly 80% seen once. In germline, CDR1 is MGHRA, CDR2 YSYEKL. The CDR3 loop spans 15 amino acids. Trimming removed 4 bases at V and 4 bases at J, with 13 bases between. Sequencing was done on a sample of peripheral blood. This TCR was recovered from a woman aged 55-70 years with active or convalescent COVID-19. V gene TRBV4-1 combines with J gene TRBJ1-4; D is uncertain. The CDR3 loop is CASSPSHGNNEKLFF. CDR3 bases: TGCGCCAGCAGCCCGAGCCACGGGAATAATGAAAAACTGTTTTTT.